This T cell receptor (beta chain) was recovered during a study of OX40 agonist ivuxolimab in advanced cancers. Data came from immunoSEQ multiplex PCR; TCRdb stores just in-frame clones and leaves some out. The sample carries 83,000 or so clones, 80% to 90% recorded once. The trim removed 5 bases at V and 2 bases at J, leaving 9 bases unmatched. Per germline, CDR1 SGHRS and CDR2 YFSETQ. The CDR3 extends over 15 amino acids. This chain joins TRBV5-1 and TRBJ1-1, with 7 bases matching TRBD1. The sequence was collected from an adult with an advanced solid tumor such as melanoma, head and neck, liver or kidney cancer. The sequencing used CD4+ or CD8+ T cells sorted from blood, collected in a trial of the OX40 agonist ivuxolimab. The CDR3 sequence is CASSSKGASNTEAFF. Written as DNA, the CDR3 is TGCGCCAGCAGTTCAAAGGGGGCTAGCAACACTGAAGCTTTCTTT.